This T cell receptor beta chain was documented in a study of human T cells and chemical hapten exposure. Overall study: Sensitization employed 2% DPC on around 2 cm by around 2 cm of upper inner arm skin. Minor pooled library volume differences mainly drove per-sample TCR yield variation.

Noted time point: pre-sensitization, week 0. Treatment meaning: therapeutic diphenylcyclopropenone sensitization with weekly scalp DPC. The germline CDR1 and CDR2 sequences are LNHDA and SQIVND (reference sequence). V was cut by 5 bases and J by 6 bases, with 14 bases left in between. The CDR3 is made up of 14 amino acids. TCRdb called the RACE reads again in MiXCR, with one record for every CDR3 protein. Among more than 300,000 distinct CDR3 sequences listed, roughly 5% were seen once. Sample: whole blood, taken in connection with sensitization to the hapten diphenylcyclopropenone (DPC). The chain joins TRBV19 to TRBJ2-1, with D maybe TRBD2 (6 bases). The receptor comes from a woman aged 50 to 60 with alopecia areata. Some clones in this sample may be carry-over from other donors' samples. CDR3 protein: CASSGQLGGNEQFF. CDR3 DNA: TGTGCCAGTAGTGGGCAGCTCGGGGGCAATGAGCAGTTCTTC.